Reported below is one T cell receptor (beta chain). It has no known antigen specificity. The record originates from a study of cytomegalovirus exposure and HLA in healthy donors (dated by TCRdb to 2016 to 2017). Study-wide context: According to an earlier analysis of a few hundred of the donors, about 179 million T cells yielded roughly 110 million unique TCR beta sequences and around 280 Gb of sequence data. An early release that covered about 600 HLA-typed donors contained 300 to 350 gigabases of sequencing data and 80 million or so unique TCR sequences. Among the roughly 400 genotyped donors, under 90% belonged to the genetic ancestry cluster associated with self-reported Caucasian donors. The aim of the study was to test whether cataloging public T cell receptors could identify signatures of past pathogen exposure. Using immunosequencing, the study profiled T cell repertoires from around 680 subjects and related those repertoires to cytomegalovirus serostatus. Along with the 666-subject first cohort, a separate validation cohort of 120 different subjects was used. To predict cytomegalovirus infection status, the study brought together high-throughput TCR immunosequencing, statistical association of individual TCRs with disease status, and machine learning. A later analysis re-examined previously published TCR beta repertoires from roughly 650 donors and added high-resolution HLA genotyping to investigate patterns of TCR occurrence. The later analysis used no new phenotypic data to find candidate immune exposures, relying instead on TCR beta sequences and their occurrence across donors. To decide whether each TCR beta V gene segment behaved as functional or pseudogenic, an earlier analysis of some 570 of the donors relied on high-throughput TCR beta sequencing. Alongside the repertoire data, information on donor age, sex, ethnicity and CMV serostatus was compiled. In a later genetic analysis, genome-wide SNP genotypes for 398 of the 666 donors were used, and that subset was treated as a discovery cohort. Every repertoire in the discovery cohort had been generated on one and the same sequencing platform. HLA typing included class I and class II loci at four-digit resolution. The number of typed donors differed by locus: roughly 629-640 for A, B, C, DRB1 and DQB1; approximately 520 for DQA1; 606 for DPA1; and around 490 for DPB1. Roughly 5 DR-DQ haplotypes were handled as single units for association and clustering, since linkage in the cohort was strong. On average, roughly 250,000 unique TCR beta nucleotide sequences were sequenced per donor among some 430 genotyped donors of the cohort, with approximately 18% of those sequences being non-productive. Overall study results and their limits: In the study, approximately 150 TCR beta chains were listed as associated with cytomegalovirus. A group of highly shared sequence variants was considered likely to be a technical artifact of the sequencing pipeline. In vitro tests confirmed that a few of the cytomegalovirus-associated TCR beta chains recognize cytomegalovirus antigens. Presence/absence analyses assumed roughly uniform sequencing depth across donors, an assumption that may not hold. Broadly in line with IMGT annotations, most TCR beta V segments showed up in productive rearrangements about 87% or about 30% of the time in an earlier analysis of 450 to 750 of the donors. In this cohort, only TCR beta chains were sequenced, and detectable features were limited by the absence of alpha or paired-chain data. Most CMV-associated TCR beta chains appeared to be HLA-restricted in a later analysis, and the HLA associations seemed to be driven largely by CMV exposure. Fewer than 20 rarely observed V segments, including chromosome 9 orphons, were excluded from the earlier analysis of a few hundred of the donors because counts were too low. Correlated functional status among segregating V segments might reflect linkage disequilibrium, but an unknown experimental factor could not be ruled out. Across donors, most TCR sequences were observed very rarely, whereas some public TCRs were present in many individuals. The classifier was reported to diagnose cytomegalovirus status with high specificity and sensitivity in both the original and validation cohorts. The 87-base-pair reads could not distinguish some IMGT-functional V segments, including TRBV6-2 and TRBV6-3, so those segments were excluded. In a later analysis, HLA-associated TCR beta chains were found to be more clonally expanded and to have lower generation probabilities than equally common non-associated chains. A further reported finding was that TCR beta sequences accurately predicted the HLA-A and HLA-B alleles for most subjects in the first cohort. In a later genetic analysis, fewer N-insertions in productive TCRs were reported among donors in an Asian-associated ancestry cluster than the roughly 700-donor mean. For the cohort, immune exposure information was limited to CMV serostatus. At a false discovery rate of 0.05, a later analysis linked 16,951 TCR beta sequences to specific HLA alleles. In a later genetic analysis, a missense DCLRE1C variant was associated with V-gene and J-gene trimming of TCR beta chains, and the association was replicated in an independent cohort. A later analysis reported that several top co-occurrence clusters appeared linked to parvovirus B19, influenza, CMV and Epstein-Barr virus. According to a later analysis, TCR association rates differed among HLA loci, with DRB1 alleles showing the most associated TCRs and HLA-C alleles showing the fewest. When HLA alleles, especially DR and DQ, strongly co-occurred, attributing TCR associations to individual alleles was difficult. Because some donors lacked HLA typing at each locus, the association tests relied only on the typed subset. The authors suggested that the approach could potentially be extended to other disease states and immunological phenotypes.

Trimming costs V 3 bases and J 8 bases, and their ends lie 11 bases apart. From cysteine to phenylalanine, the CDR3 is 12 amino acids long. Kept here is only the CDR3 DNA, which spans 36 bases and is read in frame from base 1. Taken from the germline V gene, the CDR1 and CDR2 loops are SGHRS and YFSETQ. The library was obtained by the immunoSEQ multiplex PCR assay. For the multiplex PCR, a mixture combining 60 forward primers for TCR Vbeta segments and 13 reverse primers for TCR Jbeta segments was used. The CDR3 region of rearranged TCR beta genes was amplified from genomic DNA with a multiplex PCR assay. The amplified TCR beta libraries were sequenced on the Illumina HiSeq System as 87-base-pair reads. Turning to the authors' computational methods: A later analysis tallied roughly 80 million unique TCR beta chains across the 666 repertoires, and approximately 12 million of those chains were shared by two or more donors. Raw reads were error-corrected and collapsed into unique sequences by a nearest-neighbor algorithm in which closely related sequences were merged to remove PCR and sequencing errors. V, D and J gene segments were assigned by aligning CDR3 sequences to IMGT reference sequences. Each retained sequence needed at least a six-nucleotide match to both a V gene segment and a J gene segment. A rearrangement counted as productive if the CDR3 had no stop codons and remained in frame with V and J, and every other rearrangement counted as non-productive. CDR3 was defined according to IMGT convention as the region running from the second conserved V-encoded cysteine to the conserved J-encoded phenylalanine. The earlier analysis of about 530 of the donors excluded any sequence lacking an unambiguous match to a single V gene segment. An earlier analysis of several hundred of the donors called V segments functional above 56.7% productive rearrangements and segregating when the between-donor standard deviation exceeded 5%. To diagnose cytomegalovirus status from the catalog of TCR beta chain sequences, a statistical classification framework was built. V and J gene assignment, in a later analysis, came from comparing TCR nucleotide sequences with IMGT/GENE-DB human TR gene sequences. The TCRdist pipeline was used in a later analysis to assign CDR3 sequences and most-parsimonious VDJ recombination scenarios. In a later analysis, every TCR beta chain was defined by the combination of its CDR3 amino acid sequence and its V-gene family, and reads without a unique V-gene family were dropped. In a later analysis, 450 to 600 highly shared, low-generation-probability nucleotide sequences were removed to address suspected cross-contamination and a sequencing artifact. In a later analysis, a clonal expansion index for each public chain was calculated from normalized within-repertoire ranks of inferred template counts. A later analysis computed generation probabilities with a VDJ recombination model fitted to out-of-frame rearrangements, and checked the results against IGoR. In a later analysis, TCR-TCR, TCR-HLA and TCR-CMV co-occurrence was scored with hypergeometric tests, and a repertoire-size bias correction was applied to TCR pairs. In a later analysis, false discovery rates were estimated by permuting HLA or CMV assignments 20 times. In a later analysis, co-occurring TCRs were grouped using DBSCAN, and TCRdist sequence similarity was added for clustering within HLA-allele-positive subsets. For co-occurrence clustering, repertoires with fewer than 30,000 or more than 120,000 public chains were excluded, along with four to six repertoires with anomalous nucleotide sharing. TCRdb took this table from immuneACCESS and kept in-frame rearrangements with V and J called. Such tables lack part of the clones; where checked against another copy, unresolved V genes explain under half of the gap, and the rest is unexplained. V and J calls plus clone size are reproduced from that table; the DNA served to infer D and trimming. This sample's clone table shows some 130,000 clones. In total, the top ten clones hold roughly 1.6% of the sample.

In total, roughly 710 healthy bone marrow donors made up the cohort. All cohort members were sampled while nominally healthy, although unrecorded immune exposures were likely present. The donor tested CMV seronegative and was one of the 352 seronegative cohort members. Each donor provided a peripheral blood sample, and peripheral blood mononuclear cells were used for TCR beta sequencing. The Qiagen DNeasy Blood Extraction Kit was used to extract genomic DNA from the blood cell samples. This clonotype was obtained from a woman between 40 and 50 years old in good health and CMV-seronegative. Source material: PBMCs. Recombination connected TRBV5-1 to TRBJ1-1; TRBD1 could be the D gene, as 6 bases match. The nucleotide sequence reads TGCGCCAGCAGCTGGGGGGGCCAGGAAGCTTTCTTT. This is translated as CASSWGGQEAFF.